This T cell receptor beta chain was documented in a study of OX40 agonist ivuxolimab in advanced cancers. Across the whole study: Prior therapy, whether anti-PD-1, anti-PD-L1 or anti-CTLA-4, was allowed, and more than 35% had some.

The CDR3 spans 17 residues. Sequencing was performed with immunoSEQ multiplex PCR; in TCRdb, only in-frame clones are kept and a portion is missing. The profile covers 55,000 to 65,000 clones, with around four fifths appearing a single time and over 2% taken by the ten largest. The receptor was derived from an adult with an advanced solid tumor such as melanoma, head and neck, liver or kidney cancer. This specimen was CD4+ or CD8+ T cells sorted from blood, taken in a trial of the OX40 agonist ivuxolimab. The V gene is TRBV21-1, the J gene TRBJ2-3; the table gives TRBD2 as D, unverified against the DNA. TRBV21-1 is given as a pseudogene. CDR3 in DNA: TGTGCCAGCACCGAACCCGGGACTAGCGGAAGCACAGATACGCAGTATTTT. Translated: CASTEPGTSGSTDTQYF.